The 12 T cell receptor beta chains reported below all come from one sample, sequenced in a study of CD8+CD57+ T cells in acquired aplastic anemia. TCR beta VDJ and CDR3 profiling used genomic DNA as template. TCRdb independently ran MiXCR on the reads; one entry per CDR3 protein. The sample has about 40,000 distinct CDR3 sequences, approximately 63% seen once. In patients chosen for sequencing, flow cytometry had shown CD8+CD57+ cell expansion. The sequenced material came from sorted CD4+, CD8+, or CD8+CD57+ T cells (not recorded which) from PBMCs. These receptors originate from a human donor with aplastic anemia.

This clonotype was detected ten times or more. J is TRBJ1-1 and V is TRBV7-9; a possible D gene is TRBD1 (5 bases). Germline CDR1 and CDR2: SEHNR and FQNEAQ (reference sequence). V was clipped by 3 bases and J by 3 bases, with 14 bases between them. CDR3 size: 15 residues. Written as DNA, the CDR3 is TGTGCCAGCAGCTTCCTCAGGGTTGGGGACACTGAAGCTTTCTTT. This sequence encodes CASSFLRVGDTEAFF. Based on the CDR3 plus reference TRBV7-9 and TRBJ1-1, the full variable domain is DTGVSQNPRHKITKRGQNVTFRCDPISEHNRLYWYRQTLGQGPEFLTYFQNEAQLEKSRLLSDRFSAERPKGSFSTLEIQRTEQGDSAMYLCASSFLRVGDTEAFFGQGTRLTVV.

The rearrangement links TRBV6-5 to TRBJ2-7; perhaps TRBD1 as D (6 bases). The CDR3 loop spans 12 amino acids. V lost 2 bases and J lost 7, with 9 bases in between. The germline V gene has CDR1 MNHEY and CDR2 SVGAGI. CDR3 sequence (DNA): TGTGCCAGCAGTTACCAGGGGTGGGAGCAGTACTTC. Translated: CASSYQGWEQYF.

The chain employs TRBV20-1 and TRBJ2-7, with D possibly called TRBD1 or TRBD2 (5 bases each). The germline V and J ends were trimmed by 3 bases and 4 bases, with 22 bases remaining between them. Per the germline V gene, CDR1 is DFQATT and CDR2 is SNEGSKA (reference sequence). The CDR3 is 16 residues long. The CDR3 sequence: CSARDPGPPLIYEQYF. The CDR3 bases are TGCAGTGCTAGGGACCCGGGACCGCCACTAATTTACGAGCAGTACTTC.

The genes are TRBV15 and TRBJ1-6; 7 bases align to TRBD1. Trimming at V came to 0 bases and at J to 14 bases, leaving 4 bases not matched to a gene. Germline V CDR1 and CDR2: LNHNV, YYDKDF (reference sequence). This CDR3 region has 13 residues. DNA for the CDR3: TGTGCCACCAGCAGAGACTCGACAGGGACCCTCCACTTT. Protein: CATSRDSTGTLHF.

The rearrangement uses TRBV19 and TRBJ1-5; 7 bases are a match to TRBD1. Germline loops: CDR1 LNHDA, CDR2 SQIVND (reference sequence). V gave up 1 base and J gave up 5 bases; unmatched junction bases: 5. This CDR3 comprises 15 residues. The CDR3 protein is CASSIARDSYQPQHF. The CDR3 region has the DNA TGTGCCAGTAGTATAGCCCGGGACAGCTATCAGCCCCAGCATTTT. The variable domain in full, with the rest retrieved from reference TRBV19 and TRBJ1-5, is DGGITQSPKYLFRKEGQNVTLSCEQNLNHDAMYWYRQDPGQGLRLIYYSQIVNDFQKGDIAEGYSVSREKKESFPLTVTSAQKNPTAFYLCASSIARDSYQPQHFGDGTRLSIL.

This clonotype appeared once. The rearrangement links TRBV5-4 to TRBJ2-5; D not resolved. CDR1 and CDR2 from the germline V gene are SGHNT and YYREEE (reference sequence). The CDR3 covers 14 residues. V was trimmed by 0 bases and J by 1 base, leaving 7 bases between them. The CDR3, as DNA: TGTGCCAGCAGCTTGGGGCCCAGCCAAGAGACCCAGTACTTC. Its translation: CASSLGPSQETQYF.

The chain employs TRBV6-2 or TRBV6-3 and TRBJ1-4; D remains ambiguous. The V end was cut by 7 bases, the J end by 7 bases, with 16 bases between. Germline lookup yields CDR1 MNHEY and CDR2 SVGEGT. The CDR3 totals 14 residues. The CDR3, as DNA: TGTGCCAGCACCTCCGGTCGGGGTAGTGAAAAACTGTTTTTT. Residues: CASTSGRGSEKLFF.

This chain connects TRBV24-1 to TRBJ2-7; the D gene is possibly TRBD1 (6 bases). Germline assignment: CDR1 KGHDR and CDR2 SFDVKD. Trimming stripped 9 bases from V and 2 bases from J, with 13 bases between. The CDR3 is made up of 13 amino acids. This CDR3 reads CATLAGDTYEQYF. CDR3 DNA sequence: TGTGCCACCTTGGCAGGGGACACCTACGAGCAGTACTTC.

This sequence joins TRBV29-1 and TRBJ2-7; D may correspond to TRBD1 or TRBD2 (5 bases each). The V and J ends lost 5 bases and 0 bases respectively, with 8 bases between them. CDR1 is SQVTM, CDR2 ANQGSEA, per germline. CDR3 length: 12 amino acids. CDR3 in amino acids: CSVTGLSYEQYF. CDR3 sequence (DNA): TGCAGCGTTACGGGGCTCTCCTACGAGCAGTACTTC.

The V gene is TRBV7-2, the J gene TRBJ2-7, with 8 bases that match TRBD1. The junction had 15 bases not matched to a gene; V was cut back by 8 bases and J by 6 bases. This CDR3 is 15 amino acids long. The germline CDR1 and CDR2 sequences are SGHTA and FQGNSA. The DNA of the CDR3 is TGTGCCAGCGGGGATCAGGGGGCGCGTGGGGGCGAGCAGTACTTC. It is translated as CASGDQGARGGEQYF.

CDR3 sequence: CASSWTSDQETQYF. For the CDR3, the DNA is TGTGCCAGTAGTTGGACTAGCGATCAAGAGACCCAGTACTTC. The gene calls are TRBV19 and TRBJ2-5; 9 nucleotides line up with TRBD2. This CDR3 has 14 amino acids. Unmatched junction bases numbered 3, after V lost 5 bases and J lost 2 bases. Germline V CDR1 and CDR2: LNHDA, SQIVND (reference sequence).

As concerns this clonotype: Since a much larger clone is just one base distant, this may be a read error. V is TRBV5-1 and J is TRBJ2-1; D may be TRBD2 (6 bases). V was shortened by 4 bases and J by 3 bases, with 23 bases between the two germline ends. CDR1 is SGHRS and CDR2 is YFSETQ in the germline V gene. CDR3 size: 18 residues. The CDR3 bases are TGCGCCAGCAGCCCGAATCCTGGACTACCGGGTTTCTACAATGAGCAGTTCTTC. The encoded protein is CASSPNPGLPGFYNEQFF.